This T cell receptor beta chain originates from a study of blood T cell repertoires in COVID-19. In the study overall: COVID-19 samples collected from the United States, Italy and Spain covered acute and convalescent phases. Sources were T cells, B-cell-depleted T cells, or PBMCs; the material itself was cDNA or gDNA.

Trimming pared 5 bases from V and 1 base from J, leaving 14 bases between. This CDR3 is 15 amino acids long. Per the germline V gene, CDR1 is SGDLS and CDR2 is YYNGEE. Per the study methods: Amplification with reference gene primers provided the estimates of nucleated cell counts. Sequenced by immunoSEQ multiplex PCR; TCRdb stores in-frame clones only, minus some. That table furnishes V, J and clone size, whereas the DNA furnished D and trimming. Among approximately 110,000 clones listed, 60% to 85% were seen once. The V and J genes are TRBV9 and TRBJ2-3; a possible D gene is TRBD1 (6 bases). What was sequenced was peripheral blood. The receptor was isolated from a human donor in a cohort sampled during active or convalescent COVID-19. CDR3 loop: CASSLEAGGTDTQYF. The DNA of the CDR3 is TGTGCCAGCAGTCTCGAGGCAGGGGGCACAGATACGCAGTATTTT.